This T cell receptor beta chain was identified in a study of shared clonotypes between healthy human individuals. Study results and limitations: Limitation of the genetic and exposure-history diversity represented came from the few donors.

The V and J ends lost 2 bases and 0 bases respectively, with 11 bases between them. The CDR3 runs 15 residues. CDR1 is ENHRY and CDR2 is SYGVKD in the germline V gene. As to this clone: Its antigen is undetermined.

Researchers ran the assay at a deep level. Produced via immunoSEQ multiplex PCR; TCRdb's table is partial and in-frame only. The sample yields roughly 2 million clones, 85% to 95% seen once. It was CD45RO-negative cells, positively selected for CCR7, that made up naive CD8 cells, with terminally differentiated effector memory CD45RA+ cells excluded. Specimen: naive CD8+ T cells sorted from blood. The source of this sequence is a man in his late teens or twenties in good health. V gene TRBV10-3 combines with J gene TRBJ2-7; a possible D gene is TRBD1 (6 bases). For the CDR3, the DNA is TGTGCCATCAGTGAGGCAGGGGAAAGCTCCTACGAGCAGTACTTC. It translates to CAISEAGESSYEQYF.